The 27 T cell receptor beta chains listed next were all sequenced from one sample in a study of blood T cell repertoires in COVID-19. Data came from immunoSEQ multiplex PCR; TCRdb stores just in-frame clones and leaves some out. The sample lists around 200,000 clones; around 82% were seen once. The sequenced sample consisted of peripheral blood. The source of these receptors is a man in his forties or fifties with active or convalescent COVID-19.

CDR3 protein: CASSLEARLTEQYF. The CDR3 coding sequence is TGTGCCAGCAGCTTGGAGGCCAGGCTGACCGAGCAGTACTTC. The chain joins TRBV5-4 to TRBJ2-7; no clear D. V lost 0 bases, J lost 6 bases, and 13 bases lay in between. CDR3 length: 14 amino acids. Germline V gene sequence: CDR1 SGHNT, CDR2 YYREEE (reference sequence). The whole variable domain, filled in from reference TRBV5-4 and TRBJ2-7, reads ETGVTQSPTHLIKTRGQQVTLRCSSQSGHNTVSWYQQALGQGPQFIFQYYREEENGRGNFPPRFSGLQFPNYSSELNVNALELDDSALYLCASSLEARLTEQYFGPGTRLTVT.

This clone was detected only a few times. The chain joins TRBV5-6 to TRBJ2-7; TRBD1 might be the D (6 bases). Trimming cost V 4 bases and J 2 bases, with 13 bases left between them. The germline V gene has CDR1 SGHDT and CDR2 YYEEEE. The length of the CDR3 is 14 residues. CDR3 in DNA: TGTGCCAGCAGCCCTCAGGGGAATACCTACGAGCAGTACTTC. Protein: CASSPQGNTYEQYF.

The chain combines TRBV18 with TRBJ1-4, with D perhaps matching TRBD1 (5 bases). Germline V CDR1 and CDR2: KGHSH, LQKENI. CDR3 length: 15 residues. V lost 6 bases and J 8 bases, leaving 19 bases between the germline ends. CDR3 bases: TGTGCCAGCTCTCCGGGGGGGAAAACTGGAGAAAAACTGTTTTTT. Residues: CASSPGGKTGEKLFF.

The CDR3 DNA reads as TGTGCCAGCAGTTTGCGGGAGGGCCTTGGGAATGAGCAGTTCTTC. Translation gives CASSLREGLGNEQFF. The rearrangement joins TRBV27 to TRBJ2-1; 9 bases align to TRBD2. Germline V gene data show CDR1 as MNHEY and CDR2 as SMNVEV (reference sequence). V lost 3 bases and J lost 7; bases outside the gene matches: 7. The CDR3 length is 15 residues.

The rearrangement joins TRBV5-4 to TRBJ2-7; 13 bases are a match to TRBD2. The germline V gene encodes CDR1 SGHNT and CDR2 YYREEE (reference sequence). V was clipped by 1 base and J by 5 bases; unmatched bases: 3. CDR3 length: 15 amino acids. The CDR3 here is CASSLTSGRADEQYF. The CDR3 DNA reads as TGTGCCAGCAGCTTGACTAGCGGGAGGGCCGACGAGCAGTACTTC.

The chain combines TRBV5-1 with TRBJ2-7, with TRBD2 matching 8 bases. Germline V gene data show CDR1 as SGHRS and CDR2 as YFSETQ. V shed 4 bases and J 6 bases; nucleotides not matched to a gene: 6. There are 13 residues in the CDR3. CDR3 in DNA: TGCGCCAGCAGCATAGGGACTAGAGGCGAGCAGTACTTC. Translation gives CASSIGTRGEQYF.

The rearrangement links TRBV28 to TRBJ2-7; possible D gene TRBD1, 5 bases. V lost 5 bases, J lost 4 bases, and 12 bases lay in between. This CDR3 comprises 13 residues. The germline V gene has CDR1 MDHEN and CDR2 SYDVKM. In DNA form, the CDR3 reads TGTGCCAGCAGTGGACAATCCCCTTACGAGCAGTACTTC. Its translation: CASSGQSPYEQYF.

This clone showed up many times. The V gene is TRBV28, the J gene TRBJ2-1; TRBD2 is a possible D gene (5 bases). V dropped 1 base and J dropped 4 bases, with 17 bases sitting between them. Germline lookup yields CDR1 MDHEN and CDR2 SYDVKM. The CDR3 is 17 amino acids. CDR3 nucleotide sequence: TGTGCCAGCAGTTTATCCGAACTAGGACGTGAATACAATGAGCAGTTCTTC. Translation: CASSLSELGREYNEQFF.

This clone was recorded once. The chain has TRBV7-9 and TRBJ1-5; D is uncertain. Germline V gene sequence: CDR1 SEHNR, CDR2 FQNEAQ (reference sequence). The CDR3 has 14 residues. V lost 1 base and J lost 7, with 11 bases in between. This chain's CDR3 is CASSLDGVGQPQHF. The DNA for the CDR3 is TGTGCCAGCAGCTTAGACGGGGTGGGCCAGCCCCAGCATTTT.

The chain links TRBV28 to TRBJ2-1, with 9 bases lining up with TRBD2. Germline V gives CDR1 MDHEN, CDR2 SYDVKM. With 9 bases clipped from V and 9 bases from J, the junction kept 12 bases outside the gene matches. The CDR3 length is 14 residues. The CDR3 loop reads CASCLAGGLTEQFF. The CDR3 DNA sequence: TGTGCCAGTTGCCTGGCGGGAGGGTTAACTGAGCAGTTCTTC.

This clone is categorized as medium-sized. CDR3 bases: TGTGCCATCAAGGTGGAGCACACCGGGGAGCTGTTTTTT. Its protein product is CAIKVEHTGELFF. The rearrangement links TRBV10-3 to TRBJ2-2; D gene uncertain. The CDR3 contains 13 residues. Trimming left V 7 bases short and J 3 bases short, with 9 bases between. CDR1 is ENHRY and CDR2 is SYGVKD in the germline V gene.

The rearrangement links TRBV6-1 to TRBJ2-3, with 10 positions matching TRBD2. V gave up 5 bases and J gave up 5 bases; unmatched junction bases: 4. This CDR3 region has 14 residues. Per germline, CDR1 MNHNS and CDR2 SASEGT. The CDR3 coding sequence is TGTGCCAGCAGTTTAGCGGGGGGAATAGATACGCAGTATTTT. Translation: CASSLAGGIDTQYF.

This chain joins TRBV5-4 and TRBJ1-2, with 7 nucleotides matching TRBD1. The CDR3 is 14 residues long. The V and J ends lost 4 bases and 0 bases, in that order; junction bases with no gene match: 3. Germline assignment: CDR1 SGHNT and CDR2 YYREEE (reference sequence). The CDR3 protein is CASSGQAANYGYTF. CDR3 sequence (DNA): TGTGCCAGCAGCGGACAGGCAGCTAACTATGGCTACACCTTC.

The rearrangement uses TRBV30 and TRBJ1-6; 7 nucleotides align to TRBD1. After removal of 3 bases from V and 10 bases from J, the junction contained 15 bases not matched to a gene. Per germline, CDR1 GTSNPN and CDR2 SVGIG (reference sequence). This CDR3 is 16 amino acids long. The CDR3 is CAWSVPQGDGGSPLHF. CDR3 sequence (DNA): TGTGCCTGGAGCGTCCCCCAGGGGGACGGTGGCTCACCCCTCCACTTT.

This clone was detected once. The CDR3 DNA reads TGTGCCAGCAGCTTGGCTAGCGAGAGAACTGAGCAGTTCTTC. Its translation: CASSLASERTEQFF. This chain joins TRBV11-3 and TRBJ2-1; tentatively, D is TRBD2 (6 bases). V lost 3 bases and J lost 9, with 15 bases in between. This CDR3 region has 14 residues. Per germline, CDR1 SGHNT and CDR2 YENEEA.

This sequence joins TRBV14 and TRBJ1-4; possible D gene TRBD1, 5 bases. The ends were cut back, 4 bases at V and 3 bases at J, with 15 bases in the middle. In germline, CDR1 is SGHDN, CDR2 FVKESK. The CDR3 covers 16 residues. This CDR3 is CASSPSPRQSNEKLFF. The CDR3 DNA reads TGTGCCAGCAGCCCATCGCCCAGACAGTCTAATGAAAAACTGTTTTTT.

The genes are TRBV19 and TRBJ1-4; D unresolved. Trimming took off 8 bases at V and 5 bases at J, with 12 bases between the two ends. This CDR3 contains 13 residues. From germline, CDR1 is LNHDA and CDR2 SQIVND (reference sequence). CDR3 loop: CASCPTLNEKLFF. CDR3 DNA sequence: TGTGCCAGTTGTCCAACGCTAAATGAAAAACTGTTTTTT.

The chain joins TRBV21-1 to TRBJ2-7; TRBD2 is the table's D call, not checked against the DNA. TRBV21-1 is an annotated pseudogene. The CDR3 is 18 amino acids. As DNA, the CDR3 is TGTGCCAGCAGCAAAGGAGGACTCCAGGAGGACGTCTCCTACGAGCAGTACTTC. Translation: CASSKGGLQEDVSYEQYF.

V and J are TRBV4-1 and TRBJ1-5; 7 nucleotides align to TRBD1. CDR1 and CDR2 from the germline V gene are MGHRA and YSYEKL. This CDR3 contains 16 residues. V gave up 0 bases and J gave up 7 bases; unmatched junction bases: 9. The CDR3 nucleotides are TGCGCCAGCAGCCAAGATCTTGACAGGGAGGACCAGCCCCAGCATTTT. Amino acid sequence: CASSQDLDREDQPQHF.

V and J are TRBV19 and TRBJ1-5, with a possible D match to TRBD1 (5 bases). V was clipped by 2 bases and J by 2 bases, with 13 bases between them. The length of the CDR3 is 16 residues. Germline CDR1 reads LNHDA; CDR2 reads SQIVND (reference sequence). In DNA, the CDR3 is TGTGCCAGTAGTATATCCCCAGGGTCTGGCAATCAGCCCCAGCATTTT. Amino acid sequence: CASSISPGSGNQPQHF. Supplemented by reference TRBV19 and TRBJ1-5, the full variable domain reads DGGITQSPKYLFRKEGQNVTLSCEQNLNHDAMYWYRQDPGQGLRLIYYSQIVNDFQKGDIAEGYSVSREKKESFPLTVTSAQKNPTAFYLCASSISPGSGNQPQHFGDGTRLSIL.

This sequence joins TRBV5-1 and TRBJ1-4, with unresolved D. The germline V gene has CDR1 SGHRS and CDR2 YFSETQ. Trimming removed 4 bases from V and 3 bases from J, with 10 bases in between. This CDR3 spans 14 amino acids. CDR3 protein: CASSNRDPNEKLFF. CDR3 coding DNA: TGCGCCAGCAGCAACAGAGATCCTAATGAAAAACTGTTTTTT.

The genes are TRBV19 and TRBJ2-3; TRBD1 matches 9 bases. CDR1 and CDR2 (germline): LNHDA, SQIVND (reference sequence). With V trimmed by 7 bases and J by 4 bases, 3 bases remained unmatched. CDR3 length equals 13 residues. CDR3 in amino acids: CASNGQGPDTQYF. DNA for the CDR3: TGTGCCAGTAATGGACAGGGGCCAGATACGCAGTATTTT.

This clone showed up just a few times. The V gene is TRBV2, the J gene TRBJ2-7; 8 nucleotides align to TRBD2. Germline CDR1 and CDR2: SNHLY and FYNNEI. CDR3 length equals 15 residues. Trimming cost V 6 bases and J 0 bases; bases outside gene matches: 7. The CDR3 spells CASRGGSGTSYEQYF. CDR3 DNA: TGTGCCAGCAGGGGGGGTAGCGGGACCTCCTACGAGCAGTACTTC.

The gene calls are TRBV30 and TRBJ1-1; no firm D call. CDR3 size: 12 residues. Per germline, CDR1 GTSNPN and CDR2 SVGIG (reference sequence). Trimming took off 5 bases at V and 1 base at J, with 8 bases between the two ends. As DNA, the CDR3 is TGTGCCTGGGCCCTAGAGAACACTGAAGCTTTCTTT. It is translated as CAWALENTEAFF. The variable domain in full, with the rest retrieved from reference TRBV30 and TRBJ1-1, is SQTIHQWPATLVQPVGSPLSLECTVEGTSNPNLYWYRQAAGRGLQLLFYSVGIGQISSEVPQNLSASRPQDRQFILSSKKLLLSDSGFYLCAWALENTEAFFGQGTRLTVV.

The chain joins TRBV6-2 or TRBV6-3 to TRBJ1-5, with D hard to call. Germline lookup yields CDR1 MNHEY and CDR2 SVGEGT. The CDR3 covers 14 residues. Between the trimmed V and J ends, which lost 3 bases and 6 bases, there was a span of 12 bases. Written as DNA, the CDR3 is TGTGCCAGCAGTTATCGGGGAAGAAGTCAGCCCCAGCATTTT. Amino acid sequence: CASSYRGRSQPQHF.

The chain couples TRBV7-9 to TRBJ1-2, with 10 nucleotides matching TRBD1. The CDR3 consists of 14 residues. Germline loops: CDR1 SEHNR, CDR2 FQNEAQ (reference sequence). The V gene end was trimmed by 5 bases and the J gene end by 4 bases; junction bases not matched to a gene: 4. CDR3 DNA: TGTGCCAGCAGCCAGACAGGGGGCGGCTATGGCTACACCTTC. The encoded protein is CASSQTGGGYGYTF.

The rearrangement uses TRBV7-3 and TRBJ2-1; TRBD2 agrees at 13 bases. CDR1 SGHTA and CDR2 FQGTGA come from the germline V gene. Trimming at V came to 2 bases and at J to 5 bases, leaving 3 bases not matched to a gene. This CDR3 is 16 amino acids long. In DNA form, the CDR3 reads TGTGCCAGCAGCTTATTAGGGACTAGCGGGAACAATGAGCAGTTCTTC. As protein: CASSLLGTSGNNEQFF.